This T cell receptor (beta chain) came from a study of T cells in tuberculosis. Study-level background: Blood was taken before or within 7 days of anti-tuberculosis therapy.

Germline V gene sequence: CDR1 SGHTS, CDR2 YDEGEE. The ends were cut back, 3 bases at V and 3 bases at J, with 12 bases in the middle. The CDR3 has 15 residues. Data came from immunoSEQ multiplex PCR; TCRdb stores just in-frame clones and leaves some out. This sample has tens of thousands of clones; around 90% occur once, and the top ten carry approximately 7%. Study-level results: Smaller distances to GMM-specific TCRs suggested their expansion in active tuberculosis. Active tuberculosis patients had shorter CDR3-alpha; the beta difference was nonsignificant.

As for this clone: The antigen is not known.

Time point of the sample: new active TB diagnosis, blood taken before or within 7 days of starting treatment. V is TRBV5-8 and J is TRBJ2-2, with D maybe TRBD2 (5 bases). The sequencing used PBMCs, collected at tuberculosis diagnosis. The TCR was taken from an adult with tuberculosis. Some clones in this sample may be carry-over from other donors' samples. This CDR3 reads CASSSRTRYTGELFF. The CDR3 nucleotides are TGTGCCAGCAGCTCTCGGACTCGATACACCGGGGAGCTGTTTTTT.